This T cell receptor beta chain was sequenced for a study of blood T cell dynamics during melanoma immunotherapy. Across the study: Patients with metastatic melanoma got pembrolizumab or nivolumab-ipilimumab as first-line care. Whole-study results and caveats: Unlike progressors, later disease-control patients had W3 repertoires gaining clonality or diversity. The study could not tell melanoma-specific clones from general immune activation.

Regarding time point: week 3, after first cycle of checkpoint inhibitor. Notes on this clone: Its target is not known.

The CDR3 totals 17 residues. CDR1 MDHEN and CDR2 SYDVKM come from the germline V gene. Trimming left V 1 base short and J 2 bases short, with 17 bases between. Each bulk PBMC sample had 300 to 400 ng DNA loaded. Only in-frame clones appear in the TCRdb table, and some are missing; sequencing was by immunoSEQ multiplex PCR. The table includes about 7,800 clones, roughly 85% detected once. The sequence came from a human donor with melanoma. The V gene is TRBV28, the J gene TRBJ2-5, with D uncertain. Specimen: blood, collected from a patient treated with checkpoint blockade. The CDR3 loop reads CASSLLIGGLRQETQYF. CDR3 sequence (DNA): TGTGCCAGCAGTTTATTGATCGGCGGATTGAGACAAGAGACCCAGTACTTC.